This TCR beta chain was captured by sequencing in a study of blood T cells in healthy people across ages. Study as a whole: For every two T cells, template switching captured about one barcoded beta molecule.

Trimming removed 1 base from V and 7 bases from J, with 14 bases in between. The CDR3 extends over 14 amino acids. Germline V gives CDR1 LGHNA, CDR2 YSLEER. Alongside a J-beta primer mix, a sample-barcoded 5' primer served in a second PCR lasting roughly 6 to 11 cycles. TCRdb ran MiXCR on the 5' RACE reads and lists one entry per CDR3 protein. The profile shows about 1.1 million distinct CDR3 sequences, around two fifths of them singletons. Extractions gave at least 5.5 micrograms of total RNA per sample. Only a few counts were recorded for this clonotype. The sequence was obtained from a man aged 18 to 29 in good health. What was sequenced was blood. The chain uses TRBV4-3 and TRBJ2-7, with unresolved D. CDR3 region: CASSQGVSWNEQYF. The CDR3 bases are TGCGCCAGCAGCCAAGGTGTTAGCTGGAATGAGCAGTACTTC.